The sequence of this T cell receptor (beta chain) was determined in a study of cytomegalovirus exposure and HLA in healthy donors. PCR primers comprised 60 Vbeta and 13 Jbeta primers. Profiled with immunoSEQ multiplex PCR; TCRdb holds only in-frame clones, not every one. In the table there are nearly 110,000 clones, roughly 80% of which are singletons. CDR1 is MNHEY, CDR2 SVGAGI, per germline. V dropped 7 bases and J dropped 3; count of bases not matched to a gene: 4. The CDR3 totals 14 residues. The genes are TRBV6-5 and TRBJ2-7, with 12 nucleotides matching TRBD2. The source of this sequence is a man in his forties in good health and CMV-seronegative. The sample consisted of PBMCs. The CDR3 DNA follows: TGTGCCAGCAAACTAGCGGGGGGATACTACGAGCAGTACTTC. Its protein is CASKLAGGYYEQYF.